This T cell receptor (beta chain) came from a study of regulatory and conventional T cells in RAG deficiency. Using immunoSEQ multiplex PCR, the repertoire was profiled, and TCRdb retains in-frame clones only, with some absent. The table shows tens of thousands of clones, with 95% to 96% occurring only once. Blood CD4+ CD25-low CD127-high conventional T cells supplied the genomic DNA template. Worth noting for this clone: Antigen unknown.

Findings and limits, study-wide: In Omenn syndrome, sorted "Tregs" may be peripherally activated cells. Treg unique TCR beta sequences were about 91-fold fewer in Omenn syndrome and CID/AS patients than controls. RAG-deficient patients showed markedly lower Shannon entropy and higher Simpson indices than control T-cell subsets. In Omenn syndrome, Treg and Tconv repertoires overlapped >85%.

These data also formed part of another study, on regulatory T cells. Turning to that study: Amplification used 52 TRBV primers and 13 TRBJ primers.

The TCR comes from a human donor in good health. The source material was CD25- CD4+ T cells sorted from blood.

The chain's CDR3 is CAWSEIGLRMYF. The CDR3 DNA reads TGTGCCTGGAGTGAAATCGGACTTCGGATGTACTTC. The chain combines TRBV30 with TRBJ2-5; D may be TRBD2 (5 bases). CDR3 length: 12 amino acids. V was cut by 1 base and J by 13 bases, with 16 bases left in between. The germline gives CDR1 GTSNPN, CDR2 SVGIG (reference sequence).